This T cell receptor (beta chain) was found in a study of cytomegalovirus exposure and HLA in healthy donors. Study details: Researchers found that about 84% of just under 400 genotyped donors fell within the Caucasian-associated ancestry cluster.

In the case of this clone: The antigen is not known.

This CDR3 contains 16 residues. The PCR made use of 60 Vbeta and 13 Jbeta primers. Clones were sequenced by immunoSEQ multiplex PCR, and TCRdb holds only the in-frame ones, with some missing. The repertoire holds around 150,000 clones, 75% to 85% seen once, with less than 15% in the top ten. General study findings and limits: In a later analysis, compared with equally common non-associated chains, HLA-associated beta chains were more expanded.

This receptor was obtained from a woman aged 45-65 years in good health and CMV-seronegative. V is TRBV21-1 and J is TRBJ1-1; TRBD1 reflects the table's D call only, with no check against the DNA. TRBV21-1 is tagged as a pseudogene. The sample was PBMCs. The CDR3 nucleotides read TGTGCCAGCAGACCCGGGTCGGGCAGGGGGAAAAGTGAAGCTTTCTTT. This translates into CASRPGSGRGKSEAFF.